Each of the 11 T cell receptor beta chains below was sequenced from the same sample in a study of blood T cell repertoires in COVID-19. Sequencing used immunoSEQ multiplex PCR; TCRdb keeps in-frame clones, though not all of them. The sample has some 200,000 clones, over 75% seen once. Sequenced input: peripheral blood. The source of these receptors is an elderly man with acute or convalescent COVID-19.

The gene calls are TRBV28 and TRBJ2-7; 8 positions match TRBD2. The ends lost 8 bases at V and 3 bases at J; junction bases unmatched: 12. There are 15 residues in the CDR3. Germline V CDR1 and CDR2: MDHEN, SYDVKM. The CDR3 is CASASPWLAGYEQYF. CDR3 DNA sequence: TGTGCCAGCGCCTCCCCCTGGCTAGCGGGCTACGAGCAGTACTTC.

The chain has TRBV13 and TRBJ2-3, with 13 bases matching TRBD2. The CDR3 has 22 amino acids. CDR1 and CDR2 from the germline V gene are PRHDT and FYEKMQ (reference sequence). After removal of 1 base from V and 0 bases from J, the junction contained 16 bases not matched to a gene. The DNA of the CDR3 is TGTGCCAGCAGCTTAGTTTTGGGAGGACTAGCGGGAGCGGCTTTAAGCACAGATACGCAGTATTTT. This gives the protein CASSLVLGGLAGAALSTDTQYF.

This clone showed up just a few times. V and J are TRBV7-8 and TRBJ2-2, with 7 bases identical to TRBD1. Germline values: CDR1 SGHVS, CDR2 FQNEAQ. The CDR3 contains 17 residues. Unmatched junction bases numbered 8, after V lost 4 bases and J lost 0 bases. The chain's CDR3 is CASSSVRTGANTGELFF. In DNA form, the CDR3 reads TGTGCCAGCAGCTCCGTCCGGACAGGCGCGAACACCGGGGAGCTGTTTTTT.

In nucleotides, the CDR3 is TGTGCCAGCAGCACGACAGGGGGGGACTATGGCTACACCTTC. This translates into CASSTTGGDYGYTF. The V call is TRBV7-8, the J call TRBJ1-2, with 9 bases fitting TRBD1. V lost 5 bases, J lost 3 bases, and 4 bases stayed unmatched. Germline V lookup: CDR1 SGHVS, CDR2 FQNEAQ. The CDR3 is 14 amino acids.

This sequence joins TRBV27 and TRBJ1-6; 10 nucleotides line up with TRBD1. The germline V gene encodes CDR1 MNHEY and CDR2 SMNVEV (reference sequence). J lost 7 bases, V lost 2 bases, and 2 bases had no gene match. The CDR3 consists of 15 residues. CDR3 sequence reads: CASSLGQGVNSPLHF. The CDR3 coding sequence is TGTGCCAGCAGTTTAGGACAGGGGGTCAATTCACCCCTCCACTTT.

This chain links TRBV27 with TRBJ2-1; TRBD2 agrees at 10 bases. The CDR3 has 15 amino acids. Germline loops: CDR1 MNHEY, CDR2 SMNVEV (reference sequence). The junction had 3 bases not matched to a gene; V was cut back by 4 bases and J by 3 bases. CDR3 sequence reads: CASSSGTSVYNEQFF. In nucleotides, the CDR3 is TGTGCCAGCAGTTCCGGGACTAGCGTCTACAATGAGCAGTTCTTC.

The CDR3 loop reads CASIERDSYNEQFF. The CDR3 DNA follows: TGTGCCAGCATAGAGCGGGACTCCTACAATGAGCAGTTCTTC. The chain has TRBV6-6 and TRBJ2-1, with 7 bases fitting TRBD2. V was pared by 7 bases and J by 0 bases, with 3 bases of the junction left unmatched. Germline-derived CDR1 and CDR2 are MNHNY and SVGAGI (reference sequence). This CDR3 has 14 residues.

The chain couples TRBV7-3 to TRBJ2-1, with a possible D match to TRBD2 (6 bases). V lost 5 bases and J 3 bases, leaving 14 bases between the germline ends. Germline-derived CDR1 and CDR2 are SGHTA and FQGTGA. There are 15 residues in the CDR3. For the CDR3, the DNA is TGTGCCAGCAGCCCGCCGGGACTGAACTACAATGAGCAGTTCTTC. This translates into CASSPPGLNYNEQFF.

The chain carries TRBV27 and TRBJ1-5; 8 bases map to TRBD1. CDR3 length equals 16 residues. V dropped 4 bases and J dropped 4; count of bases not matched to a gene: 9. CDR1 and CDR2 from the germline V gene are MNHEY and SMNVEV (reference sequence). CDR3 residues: CASSSMQGARNQPQHF. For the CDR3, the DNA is TGTGCCAGCAGTTCAATGCAGGGGGCACGAAATCAGCCCCAGCATTTT.

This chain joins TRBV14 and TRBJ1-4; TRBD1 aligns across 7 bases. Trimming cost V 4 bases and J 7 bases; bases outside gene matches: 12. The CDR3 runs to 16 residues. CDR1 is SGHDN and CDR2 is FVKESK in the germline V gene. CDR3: CASSRTGAGGFEKLFF. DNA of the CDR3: TGTGCCAGCAGCCGAACGGGGGCAGGGGGTTTTGAAAAACTGTTTTTT. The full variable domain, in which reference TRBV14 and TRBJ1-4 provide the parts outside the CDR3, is EAGVTQFPSHSVIEKGQTVTLRCDPISGHDNLYWYRRVMGKEIKFLLHFVKESKQDESGMPNNRFLAERTGGTYSTLKVQPAELEDSGVYFCASSRTGAGGFEKLFFGSGTQLSVL.

This CDR3 reads CASRSSVTGSYEQYF. CDR3 nucleotides: TGCGCCAGCCGTTCTTCTGTGACAGGGTCCTACGAGCAGTACTTC. The chain employs TRBV5-1 and TRBJ2-7; TRBD1 matches 7 bases. After removal of 7 bases from V and 1 base from J, the junction contained 11 bases not matched to a gene. This CDR3 spans 15 amino acids. In germline, CDR1 is SGHRS, CDR2 YFSETQ.